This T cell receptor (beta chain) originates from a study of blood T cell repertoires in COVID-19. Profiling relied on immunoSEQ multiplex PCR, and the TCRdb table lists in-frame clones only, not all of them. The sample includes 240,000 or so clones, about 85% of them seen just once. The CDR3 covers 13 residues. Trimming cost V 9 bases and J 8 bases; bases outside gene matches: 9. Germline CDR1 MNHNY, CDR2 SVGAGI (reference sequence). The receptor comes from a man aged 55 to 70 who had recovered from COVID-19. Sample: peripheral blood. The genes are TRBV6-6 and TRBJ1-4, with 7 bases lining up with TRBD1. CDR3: CASQGGAGEKLFF. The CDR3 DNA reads TGTGCCAGTCAAGGGGGCGCGGGGGAAAAACTGTTTTTT.